This T cell receptor (beta chain) is from a study of PD-1 blockade in classical Hodgkin lymphoma (dated by TCRdb to about 2020). Context from the whole study: Nivolumab dosing was 3 mg/kg intravenously every 2 weeks, continuing until either disease progression or unacceptable toxicity. The study used CyTOF and TCR beta sequencing to define a peripheral blood immune signature of response to PD-1 blockade in classical Hodgkin lymphoma. The investigation overall reported the following: Baseline TCR diversity was reported to be lower in newly diagnosed patients than in healthy donors, and even lower in relapsed/refractory patients. Among trial patients, those achieving complete response had baseline diversity similar to that of newly diagnosed patients, while diversity was significantly lower in partial responders and progressors. A significant rise by C4D1 was seen in CD4+ but not CD8+ TCR diversity (p=0.0027 vs p=0.16), with the rise being most apparent in complete responders (p=0.02). The study was restricted to a single clinical trial cohort, and the causes of repertoire differences, possibly disease activity or prior therapy, were left undefined. Lower diversity was seen in patients whose nivolumab began less than 1 year after ASCT, and these patients were left out of later analyses so that immune reconstitution would not confound the results.

The time point label for this specimen denotes: cycle 1 day 1 (C1D1), immediately before nivolumab initiation. Every trial patient had relapsed after autologous stem cell transplantation, and cohorts A, B and C differed in prior brentuximab vedotin exposure. CD8+ T cells were purified from thawed PBMCs by magnetic negative selection with a Miltenyi CD8+ T cell isolation kit. The trial cohort comprised about 60 patients with relapsed/refractory classical Hodgkin lymphoma whose best overall responses were complete response, partial response or progressive disease. Trial patients were treated with single-agent nivolumab in the multi-cohort phase II CheckMate 205 trial. Best overall response was determined by an independent review committee according to the 2007 International Working Group response criteria. Trial PBMCs were collected immediately before nivolumab initiation (C1D1) and during therapy at cycle 2 day 1 and cycle 4 day 1. Peripheral blood was collected in 8 mL Vacutainer Cell Preparation Tubes, from which PBMCs were isolated by centrifugation and then cryopreserved. Purified CD4+ and CD8+ fractions were generated only in cases for which an additional PBMC sample was available. On LS columns in a quadroMACS separator, the magnetically labelled cells were depleted, and the flow-through was collected as the purified fraction.

Based on the germline V gene, the CDR1 and CDR2 sequences are MDHEN and SYDVKM. CDR3 length: 18 amino acids, cysteine to phenylalanine. The DNA shown is the 54-base CDR3, in frame from base 1. V drops 2 bases and J drops 4 bases, leaving 23 bases in between. Comment on this clone: Its cognate antigen has yet to be identified. No base quality values were provided; no much bigger clone lies one nucleotide off.

The Qiagen DNeasy kit was used to extract genomic DNA both from unsorted PBMCs and from the negatively selected CD4+ and CD8+ fractions. TCR beta CDR3 regions were amplified by immunoSEQ multiplex PCR using primers annealing to V and J segments. Amplification bias was minimized using a synthetic immune receptor repertoire, and residual bias was removed computationally after sequencing. The source study handled its data this way. Custom Python scripts were used to quantify repertoire diversity as the Shannon entropy index. Unsorted, CD4+ and CD8+ repertoires were examined separately, except in combined analyses, for which CD4+ and CD8+ sequences were merged in silico. A clone counted as expanded when the clone's frequency after treatment rose at least 2-fold relative to C1D1, and clones undetected at baseline were given a pseudocount of 0.5. Clones with 0 or 1 copy at C1D1 were classified as singleton clones, and clones with 2 or more copies were classified as non-singleton clones. Clones expanded in unsorted samples were assigned a CD4+, CD8+ or unknown annotation through matching of protein sequences in sorted samples from the same patient. Diversity changes from C1D1 to C4D1 were tested in paired samples using Wilcoxon tests. TCRdb mirrors the immuneACCESS table, restricted to in-frame sequences. Some clones are absent from its copies; in checked studies, under half trace to an unresolved V gene, and the reason for the others is unknown. For V, J and clone size, that table is used; D and trimming come from the DNA. For this sample there are about 27,000 clones; 85% to 90% appear just once. The ten most abundant clones make up around 6.7% of the sample.

Sequenced here: CD8+ T cells from blood, sampled at baseline. The sequence came from a human donor with classical Hodgkin lymphoma. The chain is made from TRBV28 and TRBJ1-2; the D gene lacks a confident call. The bases read TGTGCCAGCAGTTTACCTCCGGGCCAACCCCTTTTAGGCTATGGCTACACCTTC. The translation is CASSLPPGQPLLGYGYTF.